This paragraph reports one T cell receptor beta chain. The V end lost 1 base, the J end lost 0 bases, and 10 bases lay between the germline ends. CDR1 and CDR2 (germline): LNHDA, SQIVND (reference sequence). This CDR3 has 15 residues. This sample was included in a study of relationships among human T cell subsets. TCR alpha and beta CDR3s were amplified from mRNA by semiquantitative ARM-PCR. In ARM-PCR, communal superprimers followed tagged nested gene-specific primers for exponential amplification. TCRdb redid the calling of the multiplex PCR reads with MiXCR, one entry per CDR3 protein. The sample holds roughly 13,000 distinct CDR3 sequences, roughly 68% seen once. Bead selections for CD25, CD56 and CD294 left a flow-through collected as Th1 cells.

Sequenced sample: CD4+ Th1 cells sorted from blood. V usage is TRBV19 and J usage is TRBJ2-7, with a weak D call TRBD1 (5 bases). The clonotype comes from a man in his forties in good health. The CDR3 DNA reads TGTGCCAGTAGTATAGCGGGCCAGGGCTCCTACGAGCAGTACTTC. This gives the protein CASSIAGQGSYEQYF.